A single sample is the source of the 2 T cell receptor beta chains below, sequenced in a study of T-cell memory formation after mild COVID-19. TCRdb re-called the 5' RACE reads through MiXCR, storing one row per CDR3 protein. This table has around 410,000 distinct CDR3 sequences, around a quarter appearing once. The sample comprised PBMCs or a T cell subset sorted from them (not recorded which). These receptor sequences come from an adult woman who had mild COVID-19 (a few samples of this study predate the infection). Cell type and time point are not known.

This clonotype has only a few counts. The chain employs TRBV6-6 and TRBJ2-3; D possibly matches TRBD1 or TRBD2 (5 bases each). Germline V gives CDR1 MNHNY, CDR2 SVGAGI (reference sequence). Between the trimmed V and J ends, which lost 0 bases and 2 bases, there was a span of 9 bases. The CDR3 runs to 15 residues. In nucleotides, the CDR3 is TGTGCCAGCAGTTACTCGGCAGGGACCACAGATACGCAGTATTTT. Amino acids: CASSYSAGTTDTQYF.

V usage is TRBV7-9 and J usage is TRBJ2-5; tentative D call: TRBD2 (7 bases). CDR1 and CDR2 (germline): SEHNR, FQNEAQ (reference sequence). This CDR3 is 20 amino acids long. V lost 3 bases and J lost 3, with 29 bases in between. The CDR3 loop is CASSFPRSAWGGGFEETQYF. For the CDR3, the DNA is TGTGCCAGCAGCTTTCCCCGGAGTGCCTGGGGGGGCGGTTTCGAAGAGACCCAGTACTTC.